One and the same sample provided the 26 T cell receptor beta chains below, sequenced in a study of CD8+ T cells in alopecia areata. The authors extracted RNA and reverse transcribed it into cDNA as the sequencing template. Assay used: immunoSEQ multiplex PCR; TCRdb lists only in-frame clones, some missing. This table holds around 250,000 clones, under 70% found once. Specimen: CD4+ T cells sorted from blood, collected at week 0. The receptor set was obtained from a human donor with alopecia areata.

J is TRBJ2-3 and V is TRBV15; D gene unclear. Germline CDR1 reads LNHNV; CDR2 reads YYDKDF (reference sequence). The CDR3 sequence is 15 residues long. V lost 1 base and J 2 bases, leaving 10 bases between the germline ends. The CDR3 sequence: CATSRGTYATDTQYF. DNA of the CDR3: TGTGCCACCAGCAGAGGGACGTACGCCACAGATACGCAGTATTTT.

The CDR3 bases are TGTGCCAGCAGCACAAGGGTAGCGGGAACTAGCACAGATACGCAGTATTTT. This gives the protein CASSTRVAGTSTDTQYF. The J gene is TRBJ2-3, the V gene TRBV5-4; 8 nucleotides agree with TRBD2. Trimming took 4 bases from V and 0 from J; bases not matched to a gene: 10. Germline V gives CDR1 SGHNT, CDR2 YYREEE (reference sequence). The length of the CDR3 is 17 residues.

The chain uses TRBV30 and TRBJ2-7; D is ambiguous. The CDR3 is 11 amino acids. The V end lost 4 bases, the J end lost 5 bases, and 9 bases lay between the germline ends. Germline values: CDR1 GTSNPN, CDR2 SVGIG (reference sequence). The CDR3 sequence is CAWTTPDEQYF. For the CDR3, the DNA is TGTGCCTGGACGACACCTGACGAGCAGTACTTC.

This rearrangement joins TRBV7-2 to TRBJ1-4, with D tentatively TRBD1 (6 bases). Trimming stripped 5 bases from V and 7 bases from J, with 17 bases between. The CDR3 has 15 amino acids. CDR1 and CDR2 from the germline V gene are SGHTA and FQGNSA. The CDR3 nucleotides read TGTGCCAGCAGCATCAACAGGGTACTTGGTGAAAAACTGTTTTTT. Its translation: CASSINRVLGEKLFF.

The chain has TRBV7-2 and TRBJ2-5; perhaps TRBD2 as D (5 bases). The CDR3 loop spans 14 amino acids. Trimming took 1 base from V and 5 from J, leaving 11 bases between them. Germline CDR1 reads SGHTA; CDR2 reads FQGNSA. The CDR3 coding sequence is TGTGCCAGCAGCTTAGGAGGGAGTGCGGAGACCCAGTACTTC. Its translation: CASSLGGSAETQYF.

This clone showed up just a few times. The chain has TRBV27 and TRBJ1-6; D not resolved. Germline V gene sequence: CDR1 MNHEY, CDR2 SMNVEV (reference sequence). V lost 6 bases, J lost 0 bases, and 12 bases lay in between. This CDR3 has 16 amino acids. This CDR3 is CASRLTSSSYNSPLHF. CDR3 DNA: TGTGCCAGCAGATTGACATCAAGCTCCTATAATTCACCCCTCCACTTT.

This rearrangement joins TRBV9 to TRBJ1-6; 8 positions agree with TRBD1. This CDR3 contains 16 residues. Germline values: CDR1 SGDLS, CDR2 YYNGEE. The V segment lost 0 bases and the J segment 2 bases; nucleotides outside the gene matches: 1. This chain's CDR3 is CASSVAGQAYNSPLHF. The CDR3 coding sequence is TGTGCCAGCAGCGTAGCGGGACAGGCCTATAATTCACCCCTCCACTTT.

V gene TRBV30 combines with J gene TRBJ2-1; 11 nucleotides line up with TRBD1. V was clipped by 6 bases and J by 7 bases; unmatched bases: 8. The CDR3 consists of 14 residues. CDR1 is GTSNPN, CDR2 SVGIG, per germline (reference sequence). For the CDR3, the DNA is TGTGCCTGCGGCTCAGGACAGGGGGCGAATGAGCAGTTCTTC. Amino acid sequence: CACGSGQGANEQFF.

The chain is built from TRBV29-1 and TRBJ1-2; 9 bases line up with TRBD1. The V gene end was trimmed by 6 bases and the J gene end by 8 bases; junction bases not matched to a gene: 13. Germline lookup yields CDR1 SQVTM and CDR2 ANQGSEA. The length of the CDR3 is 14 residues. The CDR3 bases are TGCAGCGTCGACTCCGGGACAGGGACGGTGGGCTACACCTTC. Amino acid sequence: CSVDSGTGTVGYTF.

The CDR3: CASTSLLGQRTDTQYF. CDR3 DNA sequence: TGTGCCAGCACTTCGTTGTTAGGACAGCGGACAGATACGCAGTATTTT. The chain uses TRBV7-2 and TRBJ2-3; TRBD1 might be the D (6 bases). The germline gives CDR1 SGHTA, CDR2 FQGNSA. Trimming stripped 7 bases from V and 3 bases from J, with 20 bases between. The CDR3 covers 16 residues.

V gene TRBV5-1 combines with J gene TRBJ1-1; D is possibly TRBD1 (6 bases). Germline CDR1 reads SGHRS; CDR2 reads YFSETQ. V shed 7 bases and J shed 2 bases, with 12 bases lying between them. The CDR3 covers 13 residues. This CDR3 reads CASGQQGNTEAFF. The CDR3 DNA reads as TGCGCCAGCGGACAACAGGGTAACACTGAAGCTTTCTTT.

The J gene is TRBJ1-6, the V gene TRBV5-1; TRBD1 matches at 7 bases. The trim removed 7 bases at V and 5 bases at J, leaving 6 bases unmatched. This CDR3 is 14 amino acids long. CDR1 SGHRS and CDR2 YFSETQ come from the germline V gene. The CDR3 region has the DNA TGCGCCAGCCGAACCGGGACAGATAATTCACCCCTCCACTTT. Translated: CASRTGTDNSPLHF.

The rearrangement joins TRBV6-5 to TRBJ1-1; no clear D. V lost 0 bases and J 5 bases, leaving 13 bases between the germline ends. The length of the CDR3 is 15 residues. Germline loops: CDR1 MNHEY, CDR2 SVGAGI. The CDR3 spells CASSYSWAWGTEAFF. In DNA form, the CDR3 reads TGTGCCAGCAGTTACTCGTGGGCCTGGGGAACTGAAGCTTTCTTT.

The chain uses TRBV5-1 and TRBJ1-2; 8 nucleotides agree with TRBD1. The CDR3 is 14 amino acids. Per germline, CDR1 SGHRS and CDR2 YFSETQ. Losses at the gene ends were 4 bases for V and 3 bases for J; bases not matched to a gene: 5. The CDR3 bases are TGCGCCAGCAGCAAATCGGACAGGGACTATGGCTACACCTTC. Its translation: CASSKSDRDYGYTF.

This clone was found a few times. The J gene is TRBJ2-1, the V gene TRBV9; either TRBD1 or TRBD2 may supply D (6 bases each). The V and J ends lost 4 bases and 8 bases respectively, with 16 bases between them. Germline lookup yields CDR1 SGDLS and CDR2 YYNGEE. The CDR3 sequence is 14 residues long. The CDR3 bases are TGTGCCAGCAGCCTAGGGGGGCTCTTGGATGAGCAGTTCTTC. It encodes CASSLGGLLDEQFF.

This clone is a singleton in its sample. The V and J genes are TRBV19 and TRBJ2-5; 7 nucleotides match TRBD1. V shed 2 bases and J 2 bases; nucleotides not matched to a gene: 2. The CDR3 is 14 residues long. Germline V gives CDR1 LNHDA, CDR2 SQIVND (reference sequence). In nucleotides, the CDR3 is TGTGCCAGTAGTATACCGGGACAGCAAGAGACCCAGTACTTC. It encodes CASSIPGQQETQYF.

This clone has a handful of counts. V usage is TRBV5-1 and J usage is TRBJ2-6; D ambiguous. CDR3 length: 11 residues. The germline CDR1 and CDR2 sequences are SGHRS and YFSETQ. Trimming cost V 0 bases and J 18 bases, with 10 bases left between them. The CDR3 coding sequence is TGCGCCAGCAGCTTGGCAGGATTGCGGACTTTC. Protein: CASSLAGLRTF.

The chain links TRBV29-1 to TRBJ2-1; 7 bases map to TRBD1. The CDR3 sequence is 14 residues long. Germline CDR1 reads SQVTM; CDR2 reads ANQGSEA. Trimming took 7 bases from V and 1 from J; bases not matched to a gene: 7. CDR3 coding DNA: TGCAGCGGGGTGGGGACAGTTTCCTACAATGAGCAGTTCTTC. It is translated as CSGVGTVSYNEQFF.

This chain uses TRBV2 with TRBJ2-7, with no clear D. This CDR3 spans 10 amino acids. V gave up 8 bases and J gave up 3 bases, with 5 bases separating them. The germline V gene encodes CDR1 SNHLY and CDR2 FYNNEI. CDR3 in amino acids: CASWDYEQYF. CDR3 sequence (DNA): TGTGCCAGCTGGGACTACGAGCAGTACTTC.

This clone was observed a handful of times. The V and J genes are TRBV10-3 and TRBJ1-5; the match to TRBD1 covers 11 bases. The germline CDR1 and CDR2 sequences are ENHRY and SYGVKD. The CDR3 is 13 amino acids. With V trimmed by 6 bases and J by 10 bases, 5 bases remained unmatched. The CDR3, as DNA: TGTGCCATCAGCAGGGACAGGGGGGAACCCCAGCATTTT. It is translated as CAISRDRGEPQHF.

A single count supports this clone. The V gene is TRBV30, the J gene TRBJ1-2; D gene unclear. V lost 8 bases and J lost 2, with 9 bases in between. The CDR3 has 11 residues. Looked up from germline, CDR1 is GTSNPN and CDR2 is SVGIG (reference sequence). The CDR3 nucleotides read TGTGCCCTGGACGGCAACTATGGCTACACCTTC. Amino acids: CALDGNYGYTF.

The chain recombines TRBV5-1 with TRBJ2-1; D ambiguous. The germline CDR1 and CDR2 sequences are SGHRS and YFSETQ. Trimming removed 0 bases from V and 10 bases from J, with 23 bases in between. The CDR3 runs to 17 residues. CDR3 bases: TGCGCCAGCAGCTTGGGGACCAGGACCCTGACGACAATCGAGCAGTTCTTC. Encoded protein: CASSLGTRTLTTIEQFF.

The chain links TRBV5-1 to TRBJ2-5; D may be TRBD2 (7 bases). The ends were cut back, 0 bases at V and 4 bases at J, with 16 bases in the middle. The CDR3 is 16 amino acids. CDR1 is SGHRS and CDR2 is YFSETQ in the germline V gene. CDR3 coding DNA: TGCGCCAGCAGCTTGGATGGTTTAGGGGGGGCAGAGACCCAGTACTTC. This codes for CASSLDGLGGAETQYF. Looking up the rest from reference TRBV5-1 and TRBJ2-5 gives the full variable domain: KAGVTQTPRYLIKTRGQQVTLSCSPISGHRSVSWYQQTPGQGLQFLFEYFSETQRNKGNFPGRFSGRQFSNSRSEMNVSTLELGDSALYLCASSLDGLGGAETQYFGPGTRLLVL.

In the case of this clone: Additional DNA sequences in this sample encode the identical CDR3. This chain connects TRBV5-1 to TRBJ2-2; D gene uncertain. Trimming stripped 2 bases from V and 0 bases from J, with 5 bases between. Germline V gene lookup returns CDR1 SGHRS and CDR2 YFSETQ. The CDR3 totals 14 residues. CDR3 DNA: TGCGCCAGCAGCTTAGGCGCGAACACCGGGGAGCTGTTTTTT. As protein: CASSLGANTGELFF.

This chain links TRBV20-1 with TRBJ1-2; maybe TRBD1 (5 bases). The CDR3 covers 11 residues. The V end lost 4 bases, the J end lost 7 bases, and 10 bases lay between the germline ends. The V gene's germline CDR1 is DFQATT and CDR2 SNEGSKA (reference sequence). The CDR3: CSATGLGGYTF. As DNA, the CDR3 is TGCAGTGCTACAGGGTTAGGTGGCTACACCTTC.

In nucleotides, the CDR3 is TGTGCCAGCAGCCAAGGGACAAACCGGGATGGCTACACCTTC. It encodes CASSQGTNRDGYTF. The chain couples TRBV7-9 to TRBJ1-2; tentatively, D is TRBD1 (6 bases). V lost 5 bases and J 6 bases, leaving 16 bases between the germline ends. Germline CDR1 is SEHNR and CDR2 is FQNEAQ (reference sequence). The CDR3 loop spans 14 amino acids. Variable domain in full (rest from reference TRBV7-9 and TRBJ1-2): DTGVSQNPRHKITKRGQNVTFRCDPISEHNRLYWYRQTLGQGPEFLTYFQNEAQLEKSRLLSDRFSAERPKGSFSTLEIQRTEQGDSAMYLCASSQGTNRDGYTFGSGTRLTVV.